This T cell receptor (beta chain) was identified during a study of T cell clonotyping in hematopoietic cell transplantation. Study-wide results and limits: Recipient TCR diversity dropped after transplant; expanded clonotypes rose from day 30 to 180. Few recipient clonotypes overlapped donors; over 95% were de novo at given depth.

CDR3 length: 14 amino acids. From germline, CDR1 is MNHEY and CDR2 SVGAGI. J was trimmed by 4 bases and V by 6 bases; bases with no gene match: 8. Worth noting for this clone: Its antigen is not known.

Data came from immunoSEQ multiplex PCR; TCRdb stores just in-frame clones and leaves some out. Of 15,000 to 25,000 clones in the sample, more than 60% were seen once. V and J are TRBV6-5 and TRBJ2-5; 7 positions agree with TRBD1. Material: peripheral blood mononuclear cells. The TCR originated in a man in his 60s in good health. Some clones in this sample may be carry-over from other donors' samples. CDR3 loop: CASSQTGTGETQYF. DNA for the CDR3: TGTGCCAGCAGCCAGACAGGGACGGGAGAGACCCAGTACTTC.